This T cell receptor beta chain was captured in a study of blood T cell repertoires in COVID-19. Repertoires were generated with immunoSEQ multiplex PCR, while TCRdb's copy carries only in-frame clones and drops some. The sample yields 300,000 to 350,000 clones, 90% seen once. Sequenced input: peripheral blood. This clonotype was obtained from a woman aged 40 to 55 with COVID-19, enrolled during active disease.

The CDR3 region has the DNA TGTGCCAGCAGCCACGAGGGGGGGCCATACAATGAGCAGTTCTTC. This gives the protein CASSHEGGPYNEQFF. This rearrangement joins TRBV28 to TRBJ2-1, with D tentatively TRBD2 (7 bases). Germline V gene sequence: CDR1 MDHEN, CDR2 SYDVKM. The CDR3 runs 15 residues. Trimming stripped 6 bases from V and 4 bases from J, with 16 bases between.